Below, 12 T cell receptor beta chains from the same sample are listed, as sequenced in a study of blood T cell repertoires in COVID-19. Measured with immunoSEQ multiplex PCR; TCRdb has only the in-frame clones, and not every one. This repertoire shows 100,000 to 130,000 clones, 84% found once; its top ten account for more than 4%. Sequencing was carried out using peripheral blood. Every receptor here comes from a human donor in a cohort sampled during active COVID-19.

Notes on this clone: The same CDR3 also results from other DNA sequences found in this sample. The chain links TRBV7-2 to TRBJ2-7; D is unclear. Germline-derived CDR1 and CDR2 are SGHTA and FQGNSA. The CDR3 covers 11 residues. V shed 5 bases and J shed 0 bases, with 2 bases lying between them. As DNA, the CDR3 is TGTGCCAGCAGCCTCTCCTACGAGCAGTACTTC. Its translation is CASSLSYEQYF.

V usage is TRBV2 and J usage is TRBJ1-1, with D possibly matching TRBD1 (5 bases). The CDR3 is 14 amino acids. Germline V gene lookup returns CDR1 SNHLY and CDR2 FYNNEI. V lost 4 bases and J 4 bases, leaving 13 bases between the germline ends. This CDR3 reads CASSVSGLGTEAFF. The CDR3 nucleotides read TGTGCCAGCAGTGTTTCAGGGTTGGGCACTGAAGCTTTCTTT.

The CDR3, as DNA: TGTGCCAGCAGCTTTGGACAGGCCAGCTCCTACAATGAGCAGTTCTTC. Translating it yields CASSFGQASSYNEQFF. This chain joins TRBV9 and TRBJ2-1; 7 bases align to TRBD1. This CDR3 region has 16 residues. Trimming cost V 4 bases and J 0 bases; bases outside gene matches: 7. CDR1 and CDR2 from the germline V gene are SGDLS and YYNGEE. The full variable domain, in which reference TRBV9 and TRBJ2-1 provide the parts outside the CDR3, is DSGVTQTPKHLITATGQRVTLRCSPRSGDLSVYWYQQSLDQGLQFLIQYYNGEERAKGNILERFSAQQFPDLHSELNLSSLELGDSALYFCASSFGQASSYNEQFFGPGTRLTVL.

The V and J genes are TRBV23-1 and TRBJ2-3, with a possible D match to TRBD2 (6 bases). TRBV23-1 is recorded as an ORF, its role being uncertain. Trimming took off 2 bases at V and 5 bases at J, with 11 bases between the two ends. CDR3 length: 14 amino acids. The CDR3 sequence: CASSQPRLGDTQYF. The CDR3 nucleotides are TGCGCCAGCAGTCAACCTCGACTAGGAGATACGCAGTATTTT.

The chain employs TRBV30 and TRBJ2-2, with TRBD2 matching over 8 bases. Per the germline V gene, CDR1 is GTSNPN and CDR2 is SVGIG (reference sequence). After removal of 0 bases from V and 3 bases from J, the junction contained 3 bases not matched to a gene. There are 15 residues in the CDR3. The CDR3 reads CAWSVGLGHTGELFF. In DNA, the CDR3 is TGTGCCTGGAGTGTGGGACTAGGGCACACCGGGGAGCTGTTTTTT.

V and J are TRBV28 and TRBJ2-7; 7 bases fit TRBD2. J lost 4 bases, V lost 5 bases, and 8 bases had no gene match. The CDR3 has 14 residues. Germline V gene sequence: CDR1 MDHEN, CDR2 SYDVKM. CDR3 region: CASSGTSALYEQYV. CDR3 coding DNA: TGTGCCAGCAGTGGAACTAGCGCGCTATACGAGCAGTACGTC.

The chain joins TRBV19 to TRBJ2-1; perhaps TRBD2 as D (6 bases). V dropped 3 bases and J dropped 11 bases, with 11 bases sitting between them. The CDR3 spans 12 residues. In germline, CDR1 is LNHDA, CDR2 SQIVND (reference sequence). CDR3 coding DNA: TGTGCCAGTAGTATGGGCGGAGGGCAGCAGTTCTTC. Its translation is CASSMGGGQQFF.

The rearrangement links TRBV15 to TRBJ1-1, with 7 bases fitting TRBD1. This CDR3 has 14 residues. V dropped 7 bases and J dropped 2; count of bases not matched to a gene: 7. The germline CDR1 and CDR2 sequences are LNHNV and YYDKDF (reference sequence). This CDR3 is CATKQGQINTEAFF. The CDR3 DNA is TGTGCCACCAAGCAGGGACAGATCAACACTGAAGCTTTCTTT.

The chain is built from TRBV3-1 (or the pseudogene TRBV3-2) and TRBJ2-3; D may be TRBD1 (6 bases). Trimming pared 11 bases from V and 6 bases from J, leaving 12 bases between. This CDR3 comprises 11 residues. Germline CDR1 LGHDT, CDR2 YNNKEL (reference sequence). The CDR3 region has the DNA TGTGCCGCACAGGGAACGGATACGCAGTATTTT. This translates into CAAQGTDTQYF.

V and J are TRBV7-3 and TRBJ2-1; 16 bases are shared with TRBD2. The germline CDR1 and CDR2 sequences are SGHTA and FQGTGA. V shed 5 bases and J 0 bases; nucleotides not matched to a gene: 4. The CDR3 extends over 18 amino acids. CDR3 in DNA: TGTGCCAGCAGCCGGGGACTAGCGGGAGGGGGCTCCTACAATGAGCAGTTCTTC. This gives the protein CASSRGLAGGGSYNEQFF.

The count of this clone is one. This chain uses TRBV4-1 with TRBJ1-5, with 9 nucleotides matching TRBD1. With 0 bases clipped from V and 5 bases from J, the junction kept 5 bases outside the gene matches. The CDR3 runs 16 residues. Germline values: CDR1 MGHRA, CDR2 YSYEKL. The CDR3 reads CASSQEIRTGDQPQHF. The CDR3 DNA is TGCGCCAGCAGCCAAGAAATCAGGACAGGGGATCAGCCCCAGCATTTT.

The gene calls are TRBV5-1 and TRBJ2-1, with 14 bases identical to TRBD2. J was trimmed by 7 bases and V by 7 bases; bases with no gene match: 7. Germline lookup yields CDR1 SGHRS and CDR2 YFSETQ. This CDR3 is built from 15 residues. In nucleotides, the CDR3 is TGCGCCAGCCAACCGGGACTAGCGGGAGTGAATGAGCAGTTCTTC. Its protein product is CASQPGLAGVNEQFF.